The TCR beta chain under discussion was sequenced for a study of blood T cells in healthy people across ages. The study's findings and limits: Fewer expanded clones and more diversity marked long-lived versus aged donors. One million T cells yielded diversity estimates that were considered underestimates.

A note on this clonotype: Its antigen remains unidentified.

With a J-beta primer mix and a sample-barcoded 5' primer, a second PCR ran about 6 to 11 cycles. Via MiXCR, TCRdb re-called the 5' RACE reads, giving one row per CDR3 protein. The sample contains about 1,500,000 distinct CDR3 sequences, 42% of which appear only once. The study isolated at least 7 million PBMCs from each sample. Extraction yielded at least 6 micrograms of total RNA per sample. The CDR3 loop spans 15 amino acids. Unmatched junction bases numbered 11, after V lost 5 bases and J lost 5 bases. The V gene's germline CDR1 is SGHRS and CDR2 YFSETQ. The chain recombines TRBV5-1 with TRBJ2-5; 8 bases are shared with TRBD1. Sequencing was performed on blood. The TCR originated in a young woman in good health. The CDR3: CASRTAQGAGETQYF. CDR3 DNA sequence: TGCGCCAGCAGAACAGCTCAGGGGGCCGGGGAGACCCAGTACTTC.